This T cell receptor beta chain originates from a study of blood T cell repertoires in COVID-19. Germline-derived CDR1 and CDR2 are SGHRS and YFSETQ. V lost 0 bases and J 8 bases, leaving 21 bases between the germline ends. This CDR3 spans 17 amino acids. Libraries were prepared by immunoSEQ multiplex PCR; TCRdb keeps only in-frame clonotypes and omits some of them. The table lists 150,000 to 200,000 clones, around 80% of them singletons. Sequencing was performed on PBMCs or T cells enriched from blood (not recorded which). The chain recombines TRBV5-1 with TRBJ2-1; TRBD1 might be the D (5 bases). This clonotype was sampled from a woman in her 50s who had recovered from COVID-19. In DNA form, the CDR3 reads TGCGCCAGCAGCTTGGCCGCAGGGCTTGTTGTGACGGATGAGCAGTTCTTC. Translated, it gives CASSLAAGLVVTDEQFF.